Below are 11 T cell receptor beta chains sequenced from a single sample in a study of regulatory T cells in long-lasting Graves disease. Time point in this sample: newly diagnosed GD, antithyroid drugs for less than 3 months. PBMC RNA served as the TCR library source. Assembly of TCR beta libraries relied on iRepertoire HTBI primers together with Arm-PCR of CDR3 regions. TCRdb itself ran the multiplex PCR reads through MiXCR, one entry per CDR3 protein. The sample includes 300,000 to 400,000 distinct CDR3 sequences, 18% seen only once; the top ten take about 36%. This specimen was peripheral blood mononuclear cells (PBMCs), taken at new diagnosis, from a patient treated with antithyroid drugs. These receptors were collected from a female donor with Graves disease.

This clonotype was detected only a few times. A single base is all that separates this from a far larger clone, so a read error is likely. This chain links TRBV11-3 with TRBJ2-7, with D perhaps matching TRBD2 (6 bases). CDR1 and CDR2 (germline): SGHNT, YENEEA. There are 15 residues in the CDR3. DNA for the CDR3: TGTGCCAGCAGGTTAGCGGAGTACTCCTACAATGAGCAGTACTTC. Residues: CASRLAEYSYNEQYF.

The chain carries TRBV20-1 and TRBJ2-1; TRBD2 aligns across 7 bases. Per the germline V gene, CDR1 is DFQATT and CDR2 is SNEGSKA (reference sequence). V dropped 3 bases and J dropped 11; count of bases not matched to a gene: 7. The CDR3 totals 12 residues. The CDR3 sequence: CSARGRAGKQFF. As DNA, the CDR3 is TGCAGTGCTAGGGGGAGGGCGGGGAAGCAGTTCTTC.

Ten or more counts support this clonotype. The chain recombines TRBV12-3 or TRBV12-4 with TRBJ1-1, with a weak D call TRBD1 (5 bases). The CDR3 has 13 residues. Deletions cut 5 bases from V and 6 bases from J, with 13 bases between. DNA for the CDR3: TGTGCCAGCAGTCCCGGGGCCGGGGCTGAAGCTTTCTTT. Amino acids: CASSPGAGAEAFF.

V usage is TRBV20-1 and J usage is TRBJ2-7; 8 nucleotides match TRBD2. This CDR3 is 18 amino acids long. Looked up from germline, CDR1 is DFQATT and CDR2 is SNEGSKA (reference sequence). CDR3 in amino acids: CSRPAGAQRESGSYEQYF. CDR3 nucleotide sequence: TGCAGCCGGCCCGCCGGGGCACAGCGGGAGTCCGGCTCCTACGAGCAGTACTTC.

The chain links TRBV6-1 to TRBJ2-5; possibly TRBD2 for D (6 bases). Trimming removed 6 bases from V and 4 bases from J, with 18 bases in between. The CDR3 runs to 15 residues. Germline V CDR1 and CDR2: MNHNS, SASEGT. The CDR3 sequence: CASSPTRVGGETQYF. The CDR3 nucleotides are TGTGCCAGCAGCCCAACTCGTGTGGGAGGAGAGACCCAGTACTTC.

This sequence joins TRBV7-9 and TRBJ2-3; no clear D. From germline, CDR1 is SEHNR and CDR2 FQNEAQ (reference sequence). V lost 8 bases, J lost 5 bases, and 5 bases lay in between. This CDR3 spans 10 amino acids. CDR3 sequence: CASGKDTQYF. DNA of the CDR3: TGTGCCAGCGGCAAAGATACGCAGTATTTT.

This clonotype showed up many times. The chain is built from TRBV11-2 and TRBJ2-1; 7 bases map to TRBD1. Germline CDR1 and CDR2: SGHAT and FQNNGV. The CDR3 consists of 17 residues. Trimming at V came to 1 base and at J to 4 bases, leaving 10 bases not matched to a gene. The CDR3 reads CASSLGTGQGSYNEQFF. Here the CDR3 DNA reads TGTGCCAGCAGCTTAGGGACAGGCCAAGGCTCATACAATGAGCAGTTCTTC. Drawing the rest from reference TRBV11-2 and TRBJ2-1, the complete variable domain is EAGVAQSPRYKIIEKRQSVAFWCNPISGHATLYWYQQILGQGPKLLIQFQNNGVVDDSQLPKDRFSAERLKGVDSTLKIQPAKLEDSAVYLCASSLGTGQGSYNEQFFGPGTRLTVL.

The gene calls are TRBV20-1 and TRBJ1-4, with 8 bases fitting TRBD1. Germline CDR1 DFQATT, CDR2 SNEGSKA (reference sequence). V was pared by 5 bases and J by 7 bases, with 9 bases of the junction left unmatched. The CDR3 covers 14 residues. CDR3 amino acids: CSAEGQGRREKLFF. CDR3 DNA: TGCAGTGCTGAAGGACAGGGCCGCCGTGAAAAACTGTTTTTT.

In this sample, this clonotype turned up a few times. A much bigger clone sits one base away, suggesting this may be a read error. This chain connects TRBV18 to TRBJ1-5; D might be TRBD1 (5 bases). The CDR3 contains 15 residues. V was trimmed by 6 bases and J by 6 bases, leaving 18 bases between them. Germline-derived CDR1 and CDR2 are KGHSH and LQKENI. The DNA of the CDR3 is TGTGCCAGCTCCCCCTCGGACACGGAGGGTCAGCCCCAGCATTTT. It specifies CASSPSDTEGQPQHF.

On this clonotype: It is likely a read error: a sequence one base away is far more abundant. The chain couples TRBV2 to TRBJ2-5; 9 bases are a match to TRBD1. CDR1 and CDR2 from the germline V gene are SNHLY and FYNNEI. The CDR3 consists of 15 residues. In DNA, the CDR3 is TGTGCCAGCAGTTTTCCGGGACAGGGCCCAGAGACCCGGTACTTC. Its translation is CASSFPGQGPETRYF.

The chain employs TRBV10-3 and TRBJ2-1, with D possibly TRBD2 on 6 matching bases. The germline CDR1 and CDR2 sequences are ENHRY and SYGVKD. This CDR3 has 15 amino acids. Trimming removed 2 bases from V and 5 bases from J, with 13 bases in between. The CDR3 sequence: CAISEAHSGDNEQFF. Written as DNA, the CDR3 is TGTGCCATCAGTGAGGCTCATTCGGGGGACAATGAGCAGTTCTTC.